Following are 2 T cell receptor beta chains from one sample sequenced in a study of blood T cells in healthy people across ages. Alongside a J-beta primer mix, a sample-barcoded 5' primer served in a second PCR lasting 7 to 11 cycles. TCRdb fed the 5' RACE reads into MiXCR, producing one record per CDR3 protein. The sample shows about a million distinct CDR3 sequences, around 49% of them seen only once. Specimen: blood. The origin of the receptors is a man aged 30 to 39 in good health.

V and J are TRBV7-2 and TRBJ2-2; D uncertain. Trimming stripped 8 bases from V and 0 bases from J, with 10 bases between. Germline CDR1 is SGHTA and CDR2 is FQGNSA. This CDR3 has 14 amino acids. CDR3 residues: CASLISSNTGELFF. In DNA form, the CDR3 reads TGTGCCAGCTTGATTTCGTCGAACACCGGGGAGCTGTTTTTT.

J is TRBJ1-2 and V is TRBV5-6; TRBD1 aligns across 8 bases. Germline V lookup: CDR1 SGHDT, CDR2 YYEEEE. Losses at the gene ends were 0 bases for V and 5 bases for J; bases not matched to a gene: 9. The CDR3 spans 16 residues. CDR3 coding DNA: TGTGCCAGCAGCTTGGGGTGGAAGACAGGGGCTTATGGCTACACCTTC. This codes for CASSLGWKTGAYGYTF.